These 26 T cell receptor beta chains were all obtained from the same sample, sequenced in a study of cytomegalovirus exposure and HLA in healthy donors. This PCR relied on a set of 60 Vbeta primers and 13 Jbeta primers. Sequencing was performed with immunoSEQ multiplex PCR; in TCRdb, only in-frame clones are kept and a portion is missing. Here the sample spans around 210,000 clones, 70% to 90% being singletons. Sequencing was carried out using PBMCs. The receptors were sampled from a girl between 2 and 10 years old in good health and CMV-seronegative.

This clone was detected only a few times. V gene TRBV6-6 combines with J gene TRBJ1-3; D might be TRBD1 (5 bases). Trimming cost V 6 bases and J 1 base, with 16 bases left between them. This CDR3 has 16 amino acids. The germline V gene encodes CDR1 MNHNY and CDR2 SVGAGI (reference sequence). CDR3 sequence: CASSAQRRGSGNTIYF. The CDR3 DNA reads as TGTGCCAGCAGCGCACAAAGGAGGGGATCTGGAAACACCATATATTTT.

The genes are TRBV10-3 and TRBJ2-5; no definite D call. V dropped 6 bases and J dropped 2 bases, with 13 bases sitting between them. Germline CDR1 reads ENHRY; CDR2 reads SYGVKD. This CDR3 spans 14 amino acids. The CDR3 here is CAISETGQQETQYF. The CDR3, as DNA: TGTGCCATCAGCGAGACTGGGCAACAAGAGACCCAGTACTTC.

This clone was recorded only once. The J gene is TRBJ2-5, the V gene TRBV5-1; TRBD1 agrees at 8 bases. With V trimmed by 4 bases and J by 5 bases, 10 bases remained unmatched. The CDR3 sequence is 15 residues long. In germline, CDR1 is SGHRS, CDR2 YFSETQ. The DNA of the CDR3 is TGCGCCAGCAGCCCACAAGGGGGGACAGGCGAGACCCAGTACTTC. Its translation: CASSPQGGTGETQYF.

The chain recombines TRBV10-3 with TRBJ1-6; D might be TRBD1 (6 bases). CDR3 size: 13 residues. Trimming cost V 11 bases and J 10 bases, with 18 bases left between them. CDR1 and CDR2 (germline): ENHRY, SYGVKD. This CDR3 reads CAVKRTARSPLHF. CDR3 nucleotides: TGTGCCGTAAAACGGACAGCCAGGTCACCCCTCCACTTT.

The gene calls are TRBV6-1 and TRBJ2-3; the match to TRBD1 covers 7 bases. CDR3 length equals 14 residues. Unmatched junction bases numbered 5, after V lost 8 bases and J lost 0 bases. The germline CDR1 and CDR2 sequences are MNHNS and SASEGT. The chain's CDR3 is CASSEQGSTDTQYF. The DNA for the CDR3 is TGTGCCAGCTCCGAACAGGGGAGCACAGATACGCAGTATTTT.

This rearrangement joins TRBV29-1 to TRBJ2-3; possibly TRBD2 for D (10 bases). V was shortened by 4 bases and J by 5 bases, with 25 bases between the two germline ends. The CDR3 totals 17 residues. Germline CDR1 is SQVTM and CDR2 is ANQGSEA. The CDR3 protein is CSVGQGGIAGGLDTQYF. The CDR3 nucleotides are TGCAGCGTTGGACAGGGGGGAATAGCGGGAGGACTAGATACGCAGTATTTT.

With respect to this clone: One junction end disagrees with the germline gene, perhaps due to a read error. The gene calls are TRBV2 and TRBJ1-1; the D is unclear. CDR1 and CDR2 from the germline V gene are SNHLY and FYNNEI. CDR3 length equals 14 residues. CDR3 sequence (DNA): TGTGCCAGCGGTGAGGCTCGGAGGAACACTGAAGCTTTCTTT. It is translated as CASGEARRNTEAFF.

The V call is TRBV4-2, the J call TRBJ2-5; D ambiguous. The CDR3 consists of 12 residues. Germline assignment: CDR1 LGHNA and CDR2 YNFKEQ. Trimming cost V 4 bases and J 1 base, with 4 bases left between them. The CDR3 coding sequence is TGTGCCAGCAGCCGGGCCCAAGAGACCCAGTACTTC. Amino acid sequence: CASSRAQETQYF.

The V gene is TRBV30, the J gene TRBJ1-1; TRBD1 might be the D (6 bases). The V end lost 2 bases, the J end lost 8 bases, and 18 bases lay between the germline ends. CDR1 is GTSNPN, CDR2 SVGIG, per germline (reference sequence). This CDR3 has 14 residues. CDR3 sequence (DNA): TGTGCCTGGAGTCATCCGGGGGGGGCTGGGGAAGCTTTCTTT. It codes for CAWSHPGGAGEAFF. The full variable domain, its missing parts supplied by reference TRBV30 and TRBJ1-1, is SQTIHQWPATLVQPVGSPLSLECTVEGTSNPNLYWYRQAAGRGLQLLFYSVGIGQISSEVPQNLSASRPQDRQFILSSKKLLLSDSGFYLCAWSHPGGAGEAFFGQGTRLTVV.

V usage is TRBV7-9 and J usage is TRBJ1-2, with a tentative D call TRBD1 (6 bases). This CDR3 contains 16 residues. The germline gives CDR1 SEHNR, CDR2 FQNEAQ (reference sequence). V lost 3 bases to trimming and J lost 4 bases, with 18 bases between them. CDR3 coding DNA: TGTGCCAGCAGCTTCACCTTAACAGGGATCGGCTATGGCTACACCTTC. Protein sequence: CASSFTLTGIGYGYTF.

The chain joins TRBV7-9 to TRBJ1-2; 9 bases map to TRBD1. Unmatched junction bases numbered 16, after V lost 6 bases and J lost 8 bases. CDR3 size: 16 residues. From germline, CDR1 is SEHNR and CDR2 FQNEAQ (reference sequence). The CDR3, as DNA: TGTGCCAGCAGTTTCCTCACAACAGGGGGCTCGGGAGGCTACACCTTC. It translates to CASSFLTTGGSGGYTF. Filled out from reference TRBV7-9 and TRBJ1-2, the complete variable domain reads DTGVSQNPRHKITKRGQNVTFRCDPISEHNRLYWYRQTLGQGPEFLTYFQNEAQLEKSRLLSDRFSAERPKGSFSTLEIQRTEQGDSAMYLCASSFLTTGGSGGYTFGSGTRLTVV.

The DNA of the CDR3 is TGTGCCAGCAGCTTGCCGGTGCGGGCCACAGATACGCAGTATTTT. This sequence encodes CASSLPVRATDTQYF. The gene calls are TRBV5-5 and TRBJ2-3; a weak D match, TRBD2 (5 bases). The CDR3 is 15 amino acids. CDR1 is SGHKS, CDR2 YYEKEE, per germline (reference sequence). The V end lost 1 base, the J end lost 2 bases, and 11 bases lay between the germline ends.

This chain uses TRBV29-1 with TRBJ2-3, with 10 bases fitting TRBD2. The CDR3 is made up of 16 amino acids. In germline, CDR1 is SQVTM, CDR2 ANQGSEA. After removal of 1 base from V and 3 bases from J, the junction contained 7 bases not matched to a gene. As DNA, the CDR3 is TGCAGCGTTGAAGGGCCGGCGACTAGCGGGACAGATACGCAGTATTTT. It codes for CSVEGPATSGTDTQYF.

This clone was seen a single time. The chain couples TRBV5-1 to TRBJ1-1, with TRBD1 identical over 9 bases. CDR1 is SGHRS, CDR2 YFSETQ, per germline. The CDR3 contains 16 residues. Losses at the gene ends were 0 bases for V and 1 base for J; bases not matched to a gene: 4. The CDR3 DNA sequence: TGCGCCAGCAGCTTGGGGGACAGGGAAAAGAACACTGAAGCTTTCTTT. Translation gives CASSLGDREKNTEAFF. The full variable domain, with the rest looked up from reference TRBV5-1 and TRBJ1-1, is KAGVTQTPRYLIKTRGQQVTLSCSPISGHRSVSWYQQTPGQGLQFLFEYFSETQRNKGNFPGRFSGRQFSNSRSEMNVSTLELGDSALYLCASSLGDREKNTEAFFGQGTRLTVV.

The chain combines TRBV2 with TRBJ2-1, with 11 bases identical to TRBD2. The length of the CDR3 is 16 residues. Trimming cost V 3 bases and J 9 bases; bases outside gene matches: 10. From germline, CDR1 is SNHLY and CDR2 FYNNEI. CDR3 sequence (DNA): TGTGCCAGCAGTGACAAGTCTAGCGGGAGGATCAGTGAGCAGTTCTTC. It is translated as CASSDKSSGRISEQFF.

This rearrangement joins TRBV6-6 to TRBJ2-7; D possibly corresponds to TRBD2 (5 bases). This CDR3 is 14 amino acids long. CDR1 is MNHNY, CDR2 SVGAGI, per germline (reference sequence). The V end lost 0 bases, the J end lost 2 bases, and 8 bases lay between the germline ends. This chain's CDR3 is CASSYSRGPYEQYF. In nucleotides, the CDR3 is TGTGCCAGCAGTTACTCGAGAGGGCCCTACGAGCAGTACTTC.

V and J are TRBV19 and TRBJ1-5, with no clear D. CDR1 is LNHDA and CDR2 is SQIVND in the germline V gene (reference sequence). V shed 5 bases and J shed 1 base, with 6 bases lying between them. The CDR3 loop spans 13 amino acids. The CDR3 DNA sequence: TGTGCCAGTAGTCAGTGGAGCAATCAGCCCCAGCATTTT. It encodes CASSQWSNQPQHF.

The V call is TRBV9, the J call TRBJ2-2; 9 nucleotides align to TRBD2. From germline, CDR1 is SGDLS and CDR2 YYNGEE. There are 15 residues in the CDR3. V dropped 4 bases and J dropped 5; count of bases not matched to a gene: 6. The CDR3 protein is CASSPGLAGTGELFF. CDR3 DNA sequence: TGTGCCAGCAGCCCCGGGCTAGCGGGAACCGGGGAGCTGTTTTTT.

V gene TRBV7-5 combines with J gene TRBJ2-7; whether TRBD2, the table's D call, matches the DNA was not checked. TRBV7-5 is listed as a pseudogene. The CDR3 is 15 residues long. As DNA, the CDR3 is TGTGTCAGAAGCTCCGGGTGTGGCAAGACCTACGAGCAGTACTTC. Translating it yields CVRSSGCGKTYEQYF.

The chain recombines TRBV15 with TRBJ1-1; D remains ambiguous. This CDR3 has 13 residues. Trimming pared 0 bases from V and 5 bases from J, leaving 7 bases between. Germline V gene sequence: CDR1 LNHNV, CDR2 YYDKDF (reference sequence). The CDR3 sequence: CATSRDGGTEAFF. CDR3 DNA sequence: TGTGCCACCAGCAGAGATGGAGGGACTGAAGCTTTCTTT.

The gene calls are TRBV7-3 and TRBJ1-1, with TRBD1 identical over 9 bases. Germline V gives CDR1 SGHTA, CDR2 FQGTGA. V shed 5 bases, J shed 0 bases, and the junction held 10 bases outside the gene matches. The CDR3 sequence is 17 residues long. The CDR3 spells CASSPRPGTGLNTEAFF. The DNA of the CDR3 is TGTGCCAGCAGCCCCCGTCCCGGGACAGGGTTGAACACTGAAGCTTTCTTT.

J is TRBJ2-1 and V is TRBV7-6; 14 bases fit TRBD2. CDR1 and CDR2 from the germline V gene are SGHVS and FNYEAQ. CDR3 length equals 15 residues. Germline trimming cut 6 bases from V and 7 bases from J; bases unmatched to any gene: 5. The CDR3: CASRSGLAGVNEQFF. In DNA form, the CDR3 reads TGTGCCAGCAGGTCGGGACTAGCGGGAGTGAATGAGCAGTTCTTC.

This clone occurred once. One end of the junction is discordant with germline, which a read error may explain. This chain uses TRBV5-1 with TRBJ1-3, with D unclear. The CDR3 spans 8 residues. Germline V gene data show CDR1 as SGHRS and CDR2 as YFSETQ. CDR3: CASSLKPF. DNA for the CDR3: TGCGCCAGCAGCTTGAAGCCTTTT. Variable domain in full (rest from reference TRBV5-1 and TRBJ1-3): KAGVTQTPRYLIKTRGQQVTLSCSPISGHRSVSWYQQTPGQGLQFLFEYFSETQRNKGNFPGRFSGRQFSNSRSEMNVSTLELGDSALYLCASSLKPFGEGSWLTVV.

V gene TRBV12-1 combines with J gene TRBJ2-4; TRBD2, the table's D call, lacks a check against the DNA. TRBV12-1 is labeled a pseudogene. This CDR3 contains 20 residues. The CDR3 DNA is TGTGCCAGCAGAATCCAGGGCTGGCCTGAGGAGGGGCGGCAGGGAGACATTCAGTACTTC. Its translation is CASRIQGWPEEGRQGDIQYF.

The chain has TRBV2 and TRBJ1-4; D unclear. The germline CDR1 and CDR2 sequences are SNHLY and FYNNEI. The V end was cut by 7 bases, the J end by 0 bases, with 12 bases between. This CDR3 comprises 15 residues. For the CDR3, the DNA is TGTGCCAGCACCGCAGAACAGTCAACTAATGAAAAACTGTTTTTT. It translates to CASTAEQSTNEKLFF.

In its sample, this clone was seen once. This chain links TRBV7-9 with TRBJ2-1, with a weak D call TRBD2 (5 bases). The CDR3 runs to 17 residues. Trimming removed 2 bases from V and 0 bases from J, with 14 bases in between. The germline V gene encodes CDR1 SEHNR and CDR2 FQNEAQ (reference sequence). The CDR3 protein is CASSLSRLPDSYNEQFF. CDR3 nucleotides: TGTGCCAGCAGCTTATCGAGACTACCTGACTCCTACAATGAGCAGTTCTTC.